This T cell receptor (beta chain) was found in a study of cytomegalovirus exposure and HLA in healthy donors (TCRdb year 2017). Background on the whole study: In an earlier analysis of some 550 of the donors, 276 Gb of sequence data and 95 million to 130 million unique TCR beta sequences from about 180 million T cells were reported. An early release that covered several hundred HLA-typed donors contained around 300 gigabases of sequencing data and 85 million to 100 million unique TCR sequences. Of the 350 to 400 genotyped donors, approximately 83% fell in the genetic ancestry cluster associated with self-reported Caucasian donors. The study aimed to test whether cataloging public T cell receptors could reveal signatures of past pathogen exposure. The study used immunosequencing to profile the T cell repertoires of about 670 subjects and linked those repertoires to cytomegalovirus serostatus. Besides the first cohort of 666 subjects, a separate validation cohort made up of around 120 different subjects was used. High-throughput TCR immunosequencing, statistical association of individual TCRs with disease status, and machine learning were combined to predict cytomegalovirus infection status. To study patterns of TCR occurrence, a later analysis re-analyzed previously published TCR beta repertoires from 550 to 800 donors and added high-resolution HLA genotyping. The later analysis used no new phenotypic data to find candidate immune exposures, relying instead on TCR beta sequences and their occurrence across donors. In an earlier analysis of 500 to 650 of the donors, high-throughput TCR beta sequencing was used to judge whether each TCR beta V gene segment behaved as functional or pseudogenic. Donor age, sex, ethnicity and CMV serostatus were compiled together with the repertoire data. In a later genetic analysis, genome-wide SNP genotypes for about 65% of the roughly 670 donors were used, and that subset was treated as a discovery cohort. All discovery cohort repertoires had been generated using a single sequencing platform. HLA typing covered class I and class II loci at four-digit resolution. Typing coverage differed by locus: A, B, C, DRB1 and DQB1 were typed in roughly 620-630 donors, DQA1 in about 510, DPA1 in around 600, and DPB1 in 400 to 480. Four to six DR-DQ haplotypes were handled as single units for association and clustering, since linkage in the cohort was strong. Among several hundred genotyped donors of the cohort, an average of about 220,000 unique TCR beta nucleotide sequences was sequenced per donor, of which approximately 19% were non-productive. The paper as a whole reports these results and caveats: While some public TCRs were present in many individuals, most TCR sequences turned up only very rarely across donors. Most CMV-associated TCR beta chains appeared to be HLA-restricted in a later analysis, and the HLA associations seemed to be driven largely by CMV exposure. Linkage disequilibrium might explain the correlated functional status among segregating V segments, but an unknown experimental factor could not be excluded. A cluster of highly shared sequence variants was judged likely to represent a technical artifact of the sequencing pipeline. This cohort had only TCR beta chains sequenced, and the lack of alpha or paired-chain data limited which features could be detected. The study listed 150 to 200 TCR beta chains as associated with cytomegalovirus. In an earlier analysis of under 600 of the donors, most TCR beta V segments were observed in productive rearrangements about 87% or about 30% of the time, broadly matching IMGT annotations. Roughly uniform sequencing depth across donors was assumed in presence/absence analyses, although this assumption may not hold. In a later analysis, HLA-associated TCR beta chains showed more clonal expansion and lower generation probabilities than non-associated chains that were equally common. Three of the identified cytomegalovirus-associated TCR beta chains were confirmed in vitro to be specific for cytomegalovirus antigens. Cytomegalovirus status was reported to be diagnosed by the classifier with high specificity and sensitivity in both the original and validation cohorts. Seventeen rarely observed V segments, including chromosome 9 orphons, were excluded from the earlier analysis of almost 600 of the donors because counts were too low. According to the authors, the approach could potentially be generalized to other disease states and immunological phenotypes. A later analysis associated about 18,000 TCR beta sequences with specific HLA alleles at a false discovery rate of 0.05. A later genetic analysis associated a missense DCLRE1C variant with V-gene and J-gene trimming of TCR beta chains, and an independent cohort replicated the association. Immune exposure information for the cohort was limited to CMV serostatus. Some IMGT-functional V segments, including TRBV6-2 and TRBV6-3, could not be told apart with the 87-base-pair reads, so those segments were excluded. A further reported finding was that TCR beta sequences accurately predicted the HLA-A and HLA-B alleles for most subjects in the first cohort. In a later analysis, several top co-occurrence clusters were reported to appear linked to parvovirus B19, influenza, CMV and Epstein-Barr virus. In a later analysis, TCR association rates were found to vary across HLA loci, with the most associated TCRs seen for DRB1 alleles and the fewest for HLA-C alleles. When HLA alleles, especially DR and DQ, strongly co-occurred, attributing TCR associations to individual alleles was difficult. HLA typing was unavailable for some donors at each locus, so association tests used only the typed subset. A later genetic analysis reported fewer N-insertions in productive TCRs among donors in an Asian-associated ancestry cluster than the roughly 720-donor mean.

In total, 666 healthy bone marrow donors made up the cohort. At the time of sampling, all cohort members were nominally healthy, though unrecorded immune exposures were likely present. The donor was CMV seropositive and belonged to the group of 250 to 350 seropositive cohort members. Every donor gave a peripheral blood sample, and the peripheral blood mononuclear cells from that sample were used for TCR beta sequencing. Genomic DNA was extracted from the blood cell samples with the Qiagen DNeasy Blood Extraction Kit. Libraries came from the immunoSEQ multiplex PCR assay. A mixture of 60 forward primers for TCR Vbeta segments and 13 reverse primers for TCR Jbeta segments was used in the multiplex PCR. The CDR3 region of rearranged TCR beta genes was amplified from genomic DNA by a multiplex PCR assay. On the Illumina HiSeq System, the amplified TCR beta libraries were sequenced as 87-base-pair reads. On the study's bioinformatics: In a later analysis, some 80 million unique TCR beta chains were counted across the approximately 640 repertoires, and roughly 11 million of these chains were shared by at least two donors. A nearest-neighbor algorithm error-corrected the raw reads and collapsed the reads into unique sequences, merging closely related sequences to remove PCR and sequencing errors. To assign V, D and J gene segments, CDR3 sequences were aligned to IMGT reference sequences. For a sequence to be retained, a match of at least six nucleotides to both a V gene segment and a J gene segment was required. A rearrangement was called productive if the CDR3 had no stop codons and remained in frame with V and J, and every other rearrangement was called non-productive. CDR3 was defined by IMGT convention, running from the second conserved V-encoded cysteine to the conserved J-encoded phenylalanine. The earlier analysis of about 560 of the donors excluded any sequence lacking an unambiguous match to a single V gene segment. An earlier analysis of several hundred of the donors called V segments functional above 56.7% productive rearrangements and segregating when the between-donor standard deviation exceeded 5%. A statistical classification framework was developed to diagnose cytomegalovirus status using the catalog of TCR beta chain sequences. In a later analysis, TCR nucleotide sequences were compared against IMGT/GENE-DB human TR gene sequences so that V and J genes could be assigned. The TCRdist pipeline was used in a later analysis to assign CDR3 sequences and most-parsimonious VDJ recombination scenarios. In a later analysis, every TCR beta chain was defined by the combination of its CDR3 amino acid sequence and its V-gene family, and reads without a unique V-gene family were dropped. A later analysis removed several hundred highly shared, low-generation-probability nucleotide sequences to deal with suspected cross-contamination and a sequencing artifact. For each public chain, a later analysis derived a clonal expansion index from normalized ranks of inferred template counts within each repertoire. In a later analysis, generation probabilities were computed with a VDJ recombination model fitted to out-of-frame rearrangements, and the resulting probabilities were checked against IGoR. In a later analysis, hypergeometric tests were used to score TCR-TCR, TCR-HLA and TCR-CMV co-occurrence, with a repertoire-size bias correction applied to TCR pairs. False discovery rates were estimated in a later analysis by permuting HLA or CMV assignments 20 times. A later analysis grouped co-occurring TCRs with DBSCAN, adding TCRdist sequence similarity when clustering within HLA-allele-positive subsets. Repertoires with fewer than 30,000 or more than 120,000 public chains, plus five repertoires with anomalous nucleotide sharing, were excluded from co-occurrence clustering. TCRdb mirrors the immuneACCESS table, restricted to in-frame sequences. Some clones are absent from its copies; in checked studies, under half trace to an unresolved V gene, and the reason for the others is unknown. The DNA was the basis for D and trimming; V, J and clone size are from that table. For this sample the table gives 120,000 or so clones, of which roughly three quarters were detected only once. Under 13% of the sample goes to the ten largest clones.

There are 15 amino acids in the CDR3, from cysteine to phenylalanine inclusive. The kept DNA is CDR3 alone, 45 bases in frame from the first base. The germline V gene gives CDR1 as SGDLS and CDR2 as YYNGEE. After removal of 0 bases from V and 7 bases from J, the junction retains 6 bases not matched to a gene. Of note for this clone: Its antigen is unknown. The sample holds no much larger clone one base away, and base qualities are not on file.

The material sequenced was PBMCs. The sequence links TRBV9 to TRBJ2-1, with 8 junctional bases fitting TRBD2. This receptor was taken from a man aged 25-45 years in good health and CMV-seropositive. The nucleotide sequence reads as follows: TGTGCCAGCAGCGTAGATACTAGCGGTAGAAATGAGCAGTTCTTC. Its protein is CASSVDTSGRNEQFF.